Following are 30 T cell receptor beta chains from one sample sequenced in a study of blood T cell repertoires in COVID-19. The protocol was immunoSEQ multiplex PCR, while the TCRdb copy is restricted to in-frame clones and leaves out a portion. This sample has fewer than 250,000 clones, with more than 75% found just once. The sequenced sample consisted of peripheral blood. The receptors come from a man in his fifties or sixties with acute or convalescent COVID-19.

CDR3 DNA sequence: TGCGCCAGCAGCCGAGGACACAAAATTAATTCACCCCTCCACTTT. It is translated as CASSRGHKINSPLHF. The gene calls are TRBV10-1 and TRBJ1-6; D may be TRBD1 (5 bases). With 6 bases removed from V and 6 bases from J, the gap between germline ends came to 15 bases. Germline values: CDR1 WNHNN, CDR2 SYGVQD (reference sequence). The CDR3 runs to 15 residues.

The sample holds one count of this clone. The chain uses TRBV30 and TRBJ2-7, with D perhaps matching TRBD1 (5 bases). This CDR3 comprises 11 residues. Per germline, CDR1 GTSNPN and CDR2 SVGIG (reference sequence). V lost 7 bases and J 5 bases, leaving 12 bases between the germline ends. The CDR3 DNA is TGTGCCTTTGACAGAGCCAACGAGCAGTACTTC. Its protein is CAFDRANEQYF.

The genes are TRBV5-1 and TRBJ1-1; tentative D call: TRBD1 (5 bases). CDR1 and CDR2 from the germline V gene are SGHRS and YFSETQ. The V end was cut by 4 bases, the J end by 8 bases, with 15 bases between. The CDR3 contains 13 residues. This CDR3 reads CASSPGTGNEAFF. The CDR3 DNA reads as TGCGCCAGCAGCCCCGGGACTGGGAACGAAGCTTTCTTT.

The chain combines TRBV30 with TRBJ1-4, with 9 bases aligning to TRBD1. This CDR3 has 15 residues. V gave up 4 bases and J gave up 8 bases; unmatched junction bases: 11. Germline V CDR1 and CDR2: GTSNPN, SVGIG (reference sequence). The CDR3 reads CAWTRGGQGLEKLFF. Here the CDR3 DNA reads TGTGCCTGGACCCGTGGGGGACAGGGCCTCGAAAAACTGTTTTTT.

This CDR3 reads CASSQGQGTTGGYTF. Here the CDR3 DNA reads TGTGCCAGCAGTCAGGGACAGGGAACAACAGGTGGCTACACCTTC. V gene TRBV6-5 combines with J gene TRBJ1-2; 9 nucleotides align to TRBD1. CDR3 size: 15 residues. Germline loops: CDR1 MNHEY, CDR2 SVGAGI. The junction had 11 bases not matched to a gene; V was cut back by 5 bases and J by 7 bases.

The J gene is TRBJ1-3, the V gene TRBV28; 9 positions match TRBD1. Losses at the gene ends were 6 bases for V and 3 bases for J; bases not matched to a gene: 18. CDR1 is MDHEN, CDR2 SYDVKM, per germline. The CDR3 loop spans 19 amino acids. CDR3: CASSPTGTGLLGGGNTIYF. CDR3 DNA: TGTGCCAGCAGCCCAACCGGGACAGGGCTTCTTGGAGGTGGAAACACCATATATTTT.

The chain joins TRBV5-5 to TRBJ1-5, with 7 bases lining up with TRBD1. After removal of 4 bases from V and 2 bases from J, the junction contained 3 bases not matched to a gene. The CDR3 covers 14 residues. Per germline, CDR1 SGHKS and CDR2 YYEKEE (reference sequence). This chain's CDR3 is CASSDGTGNQPQHF. The CDR3 bases are TGTGCCAGCAGCGACGGGACAGGCAATCAGCCCCAGCATTTT.

The J gene is TRBJ1-1, the V gene TRBV28, with TRBD1 as a possible D gene (5 bases). Trimming stripped 0 bases from V and 5 bases from J, with 10 bases between. From germline, CDR1 is MDHEN and CDR2 SYDVKM. This CDR3 has 14 amino acids. For the CDR3, the DNA is TGTGCCAGCAGTTTATGGGGGGGGAGGACTGAAGCTTTCTTT. Translation gives CASSLWGGRTEAFF.

The chain uses TRBV7-9 and TRBJ2-3; 8 positions agree with TRBD1. The CDR3 is made up of 15 amino acids. V shed 5 bases, J shed 2 bases, and the junction held 6 bases outside the gene matches. Germline V gene sequence: CDR1 SEHNR, CDR2 FQNEAQ (reference sequence). This CDR3 is CASSVRQGNTDTQYF. In nucleotides, the CDR3 is TGTGCCAGCAGCGTACGACAGGGGAACACAGATACGCAGTATTTT.

This sequence joins TRBV6-5 and TRBJ2-3; a possible D gene is TRBD1 (6 bases). The germline V and J ends were trimmed by 6 bases and 2 bases, with 9 bases remaining between them. Germline V gives CDR1 MNHEY, CDR2 SVGAGI. The CDR3 length is 13 residues. CDR3 DNA sequence: TGTGCCAGCAGGACAGGCGTCACAGATACGCAGTATTTT. This codes for CASRTGVTDTQYF.

The chain is built from TRBV19 and TRBJ1-3; D is ambiguous. The germline gives CDR1 LNHDA, CDR2 SQIVND (reference sequence). V lost 6 bases, J lost 7 bases, and 13 bases lay in between. The CDR3 is 13 amino acids. The CDR3 reads CASRTGAGNTIYF. DNA for the CDR3: TGTGCCAGTAGAACGGGAGCCGGGAACACCATATATTTT.

The chain is built from TRBV5-1 and TRBJ2-1; 8 bases line up with TRBD1. Germline loops: CDR1 SGHRS, CDR2 YFSETQ. After removal of 1 base from V and 7 bases from J, the junction contained 13 bases not matched to a gene. The CDR3 covers 17 residues. The DNA of the CDR3 is TGCGCCAGCAGCTTGAACCTCCCCGGACAGGGAGGTAATGAGCAGTTCTTC. Protein: CASSLNLPGQGGNEQFF.

This chain connects TRBV18 to TRBJ1-4, with D unclear. V lost 3 bases, J lost 0 bases, and 8 bases lay in between. CDR1 and CDR2 from the germline V gene are KGHSH and LQKENI. This CDR3 contains 15 residues. The CDR3 DNA is TGTGCCAGCTCACCGTCAAGAGCAACTAATGAAAAACTGTTTTTT. Residues: CASSPSRATNEKLFF.

This clone was counted once. The chain has TRBV12-3 or TRBV12-4 and TRBJ2-7; D remains unclear. CDR3 size: 13 residues. V was shortened by 2 bases and J by 0 bases, with 5 bases between the two germline ends. The CDR3 DNA is TGTGCCAGCAGTTTATATAGCTCCTACGAGCAGTACTTC. Translation: CASSLYSSYEQYF.

V gene TRBV15 combines with J gene TRBJ2-7; TRBD2 is a possible D gene (6 bases). Trimming pared 3 bases from V and 4 bases from J, leaving 19 bases between. Per the germline V gene, CDR1 is LNHNV and CDR2 is YYDKDF (reference sequence). This CDR3 comprises 16 residues. The CDR3 protein is CATSSPRGASGYEQYF. The DNA for the CDR3 is TGTGCCACCAGCAGCCCGCGGGGAGCGTCGGGATACGAGCAGTACTTC.

The chain combines TRBV12-3 or TRBV12-4 with TRBJ2-2; D is ambiguous. This CDR3 is built from 13 residues. V lost 5 bases to trimming and J lost 4 bases, with 8 bases between them. The CDR3 sequence is CASSLTVTGELFF. CDR3 in DNA: TGTGCCAGCAGTCTCACAGTCACCGGGGAGCTGTTTTTT.

This clone was counted only a few times. The sample holds other DNA sequences that translate to the same CDR3. The gene calls are TRBV18 and TRBJ1-5; 7 bases are a match to TRBD1. Trimming at V came to 3 bases and at J to 2 bases, leaving 1 base not matched to a gene. The CDR3 runs to 14 residues. Looked up from germline, CDR1 is KGHSH and CDR2 is LQKENI. CDR3 sequence: CASSPGTGNQPQHF. The CDR3 DNA sequence: TGTGCCAGCTCACCCGGGACAGGCAATCAGCCCCAGCATTTT.

This clone is medium-sized within its sample. This chain links TRBV4-2 with TRBJ1-6; possibly TRBD1 for D (6 bases). The CDR3 contains 15 residues. Deletions cut 3 bases from V and 7 bases from J, with 13 bases between. Germline CDR1 LGHNA, CDR2 YNFKEQ. The CDR3 sequence is CASSHPGTKNSPLHF. CDR3 DNA sequence: TGTGCCAGCAGCCATCCCGGGACAAAAAATTCACCCCTCCACTTT.

The chain is built from TRBV7-2 and TRBJ2-7, with 11 bases matching TRBD2. Germline V gene data show CDR1 as SGHTA and CDR2 as FQGNSA. The CDR3 totals 16 residues. With V trimmed by 5 bases and J by 4 bases, 10 bases remained unmatched. The CDR3 reads CASSATSGGPFYEQYF. CDR3 nucleotide sequence: TGTGCCAGCAGCGCCACTAGCGGGGGACCCTTTTACGAGCAGTACTTC.

The chain combines TRBV28 with TRBJ1-3, with D possibly TRBD1 on 5 matching bases. Per germline, CDR1 MDHEN and CDR2 SYDVKM. The CDR3 contains 13 residues. The CDR3 DNA follows: TGTGCAGCAGGCAGGGTAGGAAGAAACACCATATATTTT. It is translated as CAAGRVGRNTIYF. Variable domain in full (rest from reference TRBV28 and TRBJ1-3): DVKVTQSSRYLVKRTGEKVFLECVQDMDHENMFWYRQDPGLGLRLIYFSYDVKMKEKGDIPEGYSVSREKKERFSLILESASTNQTSMYLCAAGRVGRNTIYFGEGSWLTVV.

This chain connects TRBV19 to TRBJ1-1, with 11 bases lining up with TRBD1. Germline V gives CDR1 LNHDA, CDR2 SQIVND (reference sequence). The CDR3 is 14 amino acids. The V gene end was trimmed by 5 bases and the J gene end by 4 bases; junction bases not matched to a gene: 3. CDR3 in amino acids: CASSGQGAITEAFF. CDR3 coding DNA: TGTGCCAGTAGTGGACAGGGGGCGATCACTGAAGCTTTCTTT.

The chain joins TRBV29-1 to TRBJ2-2; 9 bases are a match to TRBD2. V lost 7 bases to trimming and J lost 0 bases; unmatched junction nucleotides: 6. The CDR3 has 15 amino acids. Per germline, CDR1 SQVTM and CDR2 ANQGSEA. This CDR3 is CSARAGGSNTGELFF. The CDR3 DNA sequence: TGCAGCGCCCGAGCGGGGGGTTCGAACACCGGGGAGCTGTTTTTT.

This clone has more than one count but fewer than ten. The chain couples TRBV19 to TRBJ2-1; the match to TRBD1 covers 8 bases. This CDR3 has 13 residues. Germline V lookup: CDR1 LNHDA, CDR2 SQIVND (reference sequence). The J segment lost 8 bases and the V segment lost 3 bases, leaving 3 bases of the junction unmatched. CDR3 sequence (DNA): TGTGCCAGTAGTATTCGACAGGGGCATGAGCAGTTCTTC. Its translation: CASSIRQGHEQFF.

The chain carries TRBV7-2 and TRBJ2-1; TRBD1 agrees at 9 bases. The J segment lost 3 bases and the V segment lost 1 base, leaving 10 bases of the junction unmatched. The germline CDR1 and CDR2 sequences are SGHTA and FQGNSA. This CDR3 spans 18 amino acids. DNA for the CDR3: TGTGCCAGCAGCTTAGATCCACGCGGGACAGGGTTCTACAATGAGCAGTTCTTC. Amino acid sequence: CASSLDPRGTGFYNEQFF.

This clone showed up just a few times. V and J are TRBV5-6 and TRBJ1-1, with 7 bases lining up with TRBD1. Germline values: CDR1 SGHDT, CDR2 YYEEEE. The V segment lost 2 bases and the J segment 8 bases; nucleotides outside the gene matches: 9. The CDR3 contains 14 residues. The CDR3, as DNA: TGTGCCAGCAGCTTTACAGGGGCCGCAGGGGAAGCTTTCTTT. Its translation is CASSFTGAAGEAFF.

The genes are TRBV6-1 and TRBJ1-1; 7 nucleotides line up with TRBD1. V lost 6 bases, J lost 1 base, and 8 bases stayed unmatched. Germline V gene sequence: CDR1 MNHNS, CDR2 SASEGT. The CDR3 sequence is 15 residues long. CDR3 DNA sequence: TGTGCCAGCAGCCTACCGGGACAGCCGAACACTGAAGCTTTCTTT. As protein: CASSLPGQPNTEAFF.

The rearrangement joins TRBV7-3 to TRBJ1-1; tentative D call: TRBD1 (6 bases). The CDR3 runs 19 residues. Per germline, CDR1 SGHTA and CDR2 FQGTGA. V was trimmed by 5 bases and J by 1 base, leaving 26 bases between them. CDR3 loop: CASSRSGGPHGDPNTEAFF. CDR3 coding DNA: TGTGCCAGCAGCCGAAGCGGGGGGCCCCATGGAGATCCGAACACTGAAGCTTTCTTT. Using reference TRBV7-3 and TRBJ1-1 for the parts outside the CDR3, the full variable domain is GAGVSQTPSNKVTEKGKYVELRCDPISGHTALYWYRQSLGQGPEFLIYFQGTGAADDSGLPNDRFFAVRPEGSVSTLKIQRTERGDSAVYLCASSRSGGPHGDPNTEAFFGQGTRLTVV.

The V gene is TRBV5-5, the J gene TRBJ1-3; D uncertain. Trimming cost V 1 base and J 0 bases, with 5 bases left between them. Germline V lookup: CDR1 SGHKS, CDR2 YYEKEE (reference sequence). This CDR3 has 14 amino acids. CDR3 amino acids: CASSLSSSGNTIYF. The CDR3, as DNA: TGTGCCAGCAGCTTGTCTAGCTCTGGAAACACCATATATTTT.

The chain carries TRBV6-5 and TRBJ1-4, with D perhaps matching TRBD1 (5 bases). In germline, CDR1 is MNHEY, CDR2 SVGAGI. The CDR3 spans 14 residues. V gave up 4 bases and J gave up 7 bases, with 13 bases separating them. CDR3 region: CASSSAGQAEKLFF. CDR3 DNA sequence: TGTGCCAGCAGTTCGGCAGGGCAGGCTGAAAAACTGTTTTTT.

The chain carries TRBV3-1 (or the pseudogene TRBV3-2) and TRBJ1-2; D is undetermined. The CDR3 is 13 residues long. Between the trimmed V and J ends, which lost 3 bases and 4 bases, there was a span of 9 bases. In germline, CDR1 is LGHDT, CDR2 YNNKEL (reference sequence). The CDR3 coding sequence is TGTGCCAGCAGCCATCGTCGTCTCTATGGCTACACCTTC. The encoded protein is CASSHRRLYGYTF.